Shown below are 18 T cell receptor beta chains from a single sample sequenced in a study of response to subunit inactivated influenza vaccine. TCRdb independently ran MiXCR on the RT-PCR reads; one entry per CDR3 protein. The profile shows hundreds of thousands of distinct CDR3 sequences, about 15% of them singletons. Here the sequenced sample was CD4+ T cells sorted from PBMCs, taken 23 to 25 months after vaccination. These receptors were collected from a man aged 50 to 69 who received an inactivated influenza vaccine.

This clonotype was seen ten or more times. The rearrangement joins TRBV5-8 to TRBJ2-7; D is perhaps TRBD1 (6 bases). The ends were cut back, 4 bases at V and 4 bases at J, with 9 bases in the middle. The CDR3 extends over 12 amino acids. Germline V gene lookup returns CDR1 SGHTS and CDR2 YDEGEE. This CDR3 is CASSRTEYEQYF. The CDR3 DNA sequence: TGTGCCAGCAGCAGGACAGAGTACGAGCAGTACTTC.

The chain couples TRBV20-1 to TRBJ1-6; 8 nucleotides match TRBD1. The CDR3 totals 12 residues. Per germline, CDR1 DFQATT and CDR2 SNEGSKA (reference sequence). Trimming took 6 bases from V and 10 from J; bases not matched to a gene: 5. CDR3 DNA sequence: TGCAGTGCAACAGGGGGGGACTCACCCCTCCACTTT. It translates to CSATGGDSPLHF.

V gene TRBV9 combines with J gene TRBJ2-5; a possible D gene is TRBD1 (6 bases). V shed 4 bases and J shed 2 bases, with 21 bases lying between them. This CDR3 is 17 amino acids long. CDR1 and CDR2 (germline): SGDLS, YYNGEE. The CDR3 coding sequence is TGTGCCAGCAGCCCTGGGGTTGGGGGCTCAGGGCAAGAGACCCAGTACTTC. Translated, it gives CASSPGVGGSGQETQYF.

The chain couples TRBV7-9 to TRBJ1-2, with D possibly being TRBD1 (5 bases). The CDR3 contains 12 residues. V lost 5 bases, J lost 6 bases, and 10 bases lay in between. Germline-derived CDR1 and CDR2 are SEHNR and FQNEAQ (reference sequence). CDR3 nucleotides: TGTGCCAGCAGCCCCCTGGGGCATGGCTACACCTTC. Amino acids: CASSPLGHGYTF.

The chain links TRBV6-1 to TRBJ1-1; 7 bases line up with TRBD1. The CDR3 has 14 residues. Trimming cost V 10 bases and J 1 base; bases outside gene matches: 9. Per germline, CDR1 MNHNS and CDR2 SASEGT. The CDR3 spells CATVPGQKNTEAFF. CDR3 bases: TGTGCCACCGTACCGGGACAGAAGAACACTGAAGCTTTCTTT.

The chain couples TRBV19 to TRBJ2-2; D possibly corresponds to TRBD1 (6 bases). Germline CDR1 reads LNHDA; CDR2 reads SQIVND (reference sequence). This CDR3 spans 20 amino acids. Trimming took 0 bases from V and 2 from J, leaving 22 bases between them. As DNA, the CDR3 is TGTGCCAGTAGTATAGATTCGTGGTCTCCGGGACATAGAAACACCGGGGAGCTGTTTTTT. Amino acid sequence: CASSIDSWSPGHRNTGELFF.

The chain carries TRBV30 and TRBJ1-4, with D uncertain. The CDR3 has 15 amino acids. V lost 6 bases, J lost 0 bases, and 14 bases lay in between. Germline V gene data show CDR1 as GTSNPN and CDR2 as SVGIG (reference sequence). Written as DNA, the CDR3 is TGTGCCTGCTCGGGTTGGGGAGCAACTAATGAAAAACTGTTTTTT. Translation: CACSGWGATNEKLFF. Using reference TRBV30 and TRBJ1-4 for the parts outside the CDR3, the full variable domain is SQTIHQWPATLVQPVGSPLSLECTVEGTSNPNLYWYRQAAGRGLQLLFYSVGIGQISSEVPQNLSASRPQDRQFILSSKKLLLSDSGFYLCACSGWGATNEKLFFGSGTQLSVL.

The gene calls are TRBV6-2 or TRBV6-3 and TRBJ2-2; D perhaps matches TRBD1 (6 bases). This CDR3 spans 15 amino acids. Looked up from germline, CDR1 is MNHEY and CDR2 is SVGEGT. Trimming removed 5 bases from V and 6 bases from J, with 16 bases in between. CDR3 sequence: CASSHLQGSAGELFF. The CDR3 DNA sequence: TGTGCCAGCAGTCACCTTCAGGGGAGCGCCGGGGAGCTGTTTTTT.

This clonotype was counted ten times or more. V and J are TRBV20-1 and TRBJ2-1; 10 positions match TRBD2. Germline trimming cut 8 bases from V and 3 bases from J; bases unmatched to any gene: 4. The V gene's germline CDR1 is DFQATT and CDR2 SNEGSKA (reference sequence). The CDR3 totals 13 residues. Here the CDR3 reads CSTGTSDYNEQFF. DNA for the CDR3: TGCAGTACCGGGACTAGCGACTACAATGAGCAGTTCTTC.

This clonotype was counted only a few times. The V call is TRBV29-1, the J call TRBJ2-3; possible D gene TRBD1, 6 bases. The CDR3 spans 14 residues. Germline assignment: CDR1 SQVTM and CDR2 ANQGSEA. V was clipped by 1 base and J by 9 bases, with 17 bases between them. CDR3 residues: CSVEAYQGSGTQYF. The CDR3 DNA is TGCAGCGTTGAAGCCTATCAGGGGTCGGGCACGCAGTATTTT.

This clonotype was observed many times. The chain links TRBV7-2 to TRBJ2-1; the D gene is possibly TRBD1 (6 bases). This CDR3 has 15 amino acids. Germline V gives CDR1 SGHTA, CDR2 FQGNSA. With 0 bases removed from V and 2 bases from J, the gap between germline ends came to 8 bases. Here the CDR3 reads CASSLAGDTYNEQFF. CDR3 coding DNA: TGTGCCAGCAGCTTAGCGGGGGACACCTACAATGAGCAGTTCTTC. The variable domain in full, with the rest retrieved from reference TRBV7-2 and TRBJ2-1, is GAGVSQSPSNKVTEKGKDVELRCDPISGHTALYWYRQSLGQGLEFLIYFQGNSAPDKSGLPSDRFSAERTGGSVSTLTIQRTQQEDSAVYLCASSLAGDTYNEQFFGPGTRLTVL.

The chain has TRBV7-2 and TRBJ2-1; TRBD1 agrees at 8 bases. This CDR3 contains 13 residues. Per the germline V gene, CDR1 is SGHTA and CDR2 is FQGNSA. The V segment lost 6 bases and the J segment 7 bases; nucleotides outside the gene matches: 5. CDR3 sequence: CASRLGTGNEQFF. DNA for the CDR3: TGTGCCAGCAGGCTGGGGACAGGTAATGAGCAGTTCTTC.

The chain has TRBV7-2 and TRBJ2-1, with TRBD2 identical over 7 bases. The germline V gene has CDR1 SGHTA and CDR2 FQGNSA. The V and J ends lost 5 bases and 6 bases, in that order; junction bases with no gene match: 10. The CDR3 has 15 residues. CDR3: CASSPGLAACNEQFF. CDR3 nucleotides: TGTGCCAGCAGCCCGGGGCTAGCGGCTTGCAATGAGCAGTTCTTC.

This clonotype was counted a few times. The J gene is TRBJ2-1, the V gene TRBV5-1; 9 bases fit TRBD1. Germline V lookup: CDR1 SGHRS, CDR2 YFSETQ. The CDR3 has 15 amino acids. J was trimmed by 8 bases and V by 4 bases; bases with no gene match: 10. The CDR3 is CASSPDRGRGDEQFF. CDR3 bases: TGCGCCAGCAGCCCGGACAGGGGCCGAGGGGATGAGCAGTTCTTC. The whole variable domain, remainder taken from reference TRBV5-1 and TRBJ2-1, is KAGVTQTPRYLIKTRGQQVTLSCSPISGHRSVSWYQQTPGQGLQFLFEYFSETQRNKGNFPGRFSGRQFSNSRSEMNVSTLELGDSALYLCASSPDRGRGDEQFFGPGTRLTVL.

This clonotype has only a few counts. The genes are TRBV7-2 and TRBJ2-2; 8 bases align to TRBD1. The germline V gene has CDR1 SGHTA and CDR2 FQGNSA. CDR3 length: 17 amino acids. Losses at the gene ends were 5 bases for V and 7 bases for J; bases not matched to a gene: 15. The CDR3: CASSLQGAGGSGGELFF. Here the CDR3 DNA reads TGTGCCAGCAGCCTCCAGGGGGCAGGGGGCTCTGGCGGGGAGCTGTTTTTT.

As regards this clonotype: A read error is possible here, since a much larger clone lies one base away. The chain employs TRBV29-1 and TRBJ1-1; D unresolved. From germline, CDR1 is SQVTM and CDR2 ANQGSEA. CDR3 length: 12 residues. V was shortened by 5 bases and J by 7 bases, with 14 bases between the two germline ends. The CDR3 bases are TGCAGCGTTTACGTCGGCGGGTATGAAGCTTTCTTT. Its translation: CSVYVGGYEAFF. The variable domain in full, completed from reference TRBV29-1 and TRBJ1-1, reads SAVISQKPSRDICQRGTSLTIQCQVDSQVTMMFWYRQQPGQSLTLIATANQGSEATYESGFVIDKFPISRPNLTFSTLTVSNMSPEDSSIYLCSVYVGGYEAFFGQGTRLTVV.

This clonotype was counted many times. This chain connects TRBV5-1 to TRBJ2-1; D may be TRBD2 (5 bases). Trimming cost V 0 bases and J 5 bases, with 9 bases left between them. Germline CDR1 reads SGHRS; CDR2 reads YFSETQ. The CDR3 runs to 14 residues. CDR3 sequence reads: CASSLEGLNNEQFF. CDR3 nucleotides: TGCGCCAGCAGCTTGGAAGGACTTAACAATGAGCAGTTCTTC.

This clonotype was detected many times. The chain carries TRBV10-3 and TRBJ2-1; TRBD2 agrees at 15 bases. With 10 bases clipped from V and 9 bases from J, the junction kept 7 bases outside the gene matches. The V gene's germline CDR1 is ENHRY and CDR2 SYGVKD. This CDR3 is built from 14 residues. CDR3 amino acids: CATRTSGGVSEQFF. The CDR3 region has the DNA TGTGCCACCCGGACTAGCGGGGGGGTCAGTGAGCAGTTCTTC.